The 8 T cell receptor beta chains listed next were all sequenced from one sample in a study of cytomegalovirus exposure and HLA in healthy donors (TCRdb year 2017). The library was prepared using the immunoSEQ multiplex PCR assay. The multiplex PCR relied on a mix of 60 forward primers for TCR Vbeta segments and 13 reverse primers for TCR Jbeta segments. TCRdb obtained this table from immuneACCESS and retained in-frame rearrangements with V and J assigned. These tables miss some clones; where compared with another copy, unresolved V genes account for less than half of the shortfall, and the remainder is unexplained. In all, the sample holds around 78,000 clones, and roughly 60% of those were seen once. The top ten clones comprise around 5% of the sample. Sample: PBMCs. The source is a man between 25 and 39 years old in good health and CMV-seropositive.

This clone was observed a few times. The chain uses TRBV2 and TRBJ1-6; TRBD1 matches 7 bases. The V segment lost 6 bases and the J segment 7 bases; nucleotides outside the gene matches: 12. CDR3 length equals 16 residues. Germline CDR1 reads SNHLY; CDR2 reads FYNNEI. The CDR3 nucleotides are TGTGCCAGCAGAACAGACCCGGGACAGCCAAATTCACCCCTCCACTTT. Translated: CASRTDPGQPNSPLHF.

The genes are TRBV4-2 and TRBJ2-7; 7 bases are a match to TRBD2. J was trimmed by 3 bases and V by 0 bases; bases with no gene match: 5. The V gene's germline CDR1 is LGHNA and CDR2 YNFKEQ. There are 15 residues in the CDR3. CDR3 protein: CASSQDSGKSYEQYF. The CDR3 DNA reads as TGTGCCAGCAGCCAAGACAGCGGGAAGAGCTACGAGCAGTACTTC.

This clone has a handful of counts. The chain employs TRBV10-1 and TRBJ2-6, with 10 bases fitting TRBD2. The V segment lost 8 bases and the J segment 4 bases; nucleotides outside the gene matches: 8. The CDR3 loop spans 16 amino acids. Germline V gives CDR1 WNHNN, CDR2 SYGVQD (reference sequence). CDR3 amino acids: CASLLSGRIGANVLTF. The DNA for the CDR3 is TGCGCCAGCTTACTTAGCGGGAGGATCGGGGCCAACGTCCTGACTTTC.

The chain links TRBV5-4 to TRBJ1-2; TRBD1 might be the D (6 bases). The CDR3 consists of 15 residues. V lost 0 bases to trimming and J lost 8 bases, with 17 bases between them. The germline V gene has CDR1 SGHNT and CDR2 YYREEE (reference sequence). CDR3 sequence (DNA): TGTGCCAGCAGCTTGGTTGGGGGCTTCGAGGACGGCTACACCTTC. This codes for CASSLVGGFEDGYTF.

The gene calls are TRBV7-9 and TRBJ2-7, with TRBD2 identical over 8 bases. Germline values: CDR1 SEHNR, CDR2 FQNEAQ (reference sequence). V trimming: 5 bases; J trimming: 1 base; junction bases outside the gene matches: 7. The CDR3 has 15 amino acids. CDR3 nucleotides: TGTGCCAGCAGCGCCCGCGGGGGGCTGTCCTACGAGCAGTACTTC. Protein sequence: CASSARGGLSYEQYF.

On this clone itself: One end of the junction varies from germline; a read error may be responsible. The chain joins TRBV6-6 to TRBJ1-5; TRBD1 matches 7 bases. This CDR3 is built from 15 residues. Per the germline V gene, CDR1 is MNHNY and CDR2 is SVGAGI (reference sequence). CDR3 nucleotide sequence: TGTGCCAGCAGTCCACAGGGGCAGGTTAATCATCCCCAGCATTTT. Its translation is CASSPQGQVNHPQHF.

This clone was recorded a few times. This chain connects TRBV4-2 to TRBJ2-7, with a tentative D call TRBD2 (5 bases). The CDR3 loop spans 14 amino acids. Germline lookup yields CDR1 LGHNA and CDR2 YNFKEQ. Trimming shortened V by 0 bases and J by 3 bases, and 9 bases separated the two germline ends. The CDR3 DNA sequence: TGTGCCAGCAGCCAAGAAGCGGCCCGCTACGAGCAGTACTTC. It specifies CASSQEAARYEQYF.

The genes are TRBV7-3 and TRBJ2-7; 8 bases map to TRBD2. CDR1 and CDR2 (germline): SGHTA, FQGTGA. J was trimmed by 0 bases and V by 1 base; bases with no gene match: 2. The CDR3 is 15 amino acids. CDR3 loop: CASSLSGGSSYEQYF. CDR3 coding DNA: TGTGCCAGCAGCTTAAGCGGGGGGAGCTCCTACGAGCAGTACTTC.